One and the same sample provided the 4 T cell receptor beta chains below, sequenced in a study of T cell responses to AZD1222 COVID-19 vaccine. Profiling relied on immunoSEQ multiplex PCR, and the TCRdb table lists in-frame clones only, not all of them. This sample has some 150,000 clones; about nine tenths occur once, and the top ten carry 2.5% to 4%. The input for sequencing was peripheral blood, taken on day 0 of AZD1222 vaccination. These receptors were obtained from an adult in good health.

The chain combines TRBV19 with TRBJ1-5, with a weak D call TRBD1 (5 bases). Germline CDR1 LNHDA, CDR2 SQIVND (reference sequence). The CDR3 has 16 residues. The germline V and J ends were trimmed by 4 bases and 3 bases, with 16 bases remaining between them. CDR3 sequence reads: CASSTTWGTINQPQHF. DNA of the CDR3: TGTGCCAGTAGTACGACATGGGGGACCATCAATCAGCCCCAGCATTTT.

V and J are TRBV10-3 and TRBJ1-4, with a tentative D call TRBD1 (6 bases). This CDR3 is 14 amino acids long. Trimming shortened V by 3 bases and J by 7 bases, and 12 bases separated the two germline ends. In germline, CDR1 is ENHRY, CDR2 SYGVKD. Here the CDR3 reads CAISDLGAGEKLFF. DNA for the CDR3: TGTGCCATCAGTGATTTGGGGGCTGGTGAAAAACTGTTTTTT.

This clone came up once. V and J are TRBV10-3 and TRBJ2-7, with 15 bases aligning to TRBD2. CDR3 length equals 18 residues. After removal of 5 bases from V and 2 bases from J, the junction contained 10 bases not matched to a gene. CDR1 and CDR2 from the germline V gene are ENHRY and SYGVKD. The CDR3 here is CAISSGLAGGQNAYEQYF. For the CDR3, the DNA is TGTGCCATCAGTTCGGGACTAGCGGGGGGTCAGAATGCCTACGAGCAGTACTTC.

This sequence joins TRBV28 and TRBJ1-2; D unclear. The CDR3 extends over 11 amino acids. V was pared by 2 bases and J by 5 bases, with 3 bases between. Germline V CDR1 and CDR2: MDHEN, SYDVKM. This chain's CDR3 is CASSLEYGYTF. The CDR3 bases are TGTGCCAGCAGTTTAGAGTATGGCTACACCTTC.